Only a few counts were recorded for the clone carrying this T cell receptor beta chain. The V gene lost 1 base and the J gene lost 4 bases, with 13 bases spanning the gap. CDR1 SGHRS and CDR2 YFSETQ come from the germline V gene. This CDR3 spans 15 amino acids. TCRdb re-analysed the 5' RACE reads in MiXCR, keeping a single row per CDR3 protein. The sample has 95,000 to 130,000 distinct CDR3 sequences, 10% to 15% seen once; the top ten hold roughly 15%. Time point meaning: blood at routine non-recurrence follow-up after resection. Unsorted whole RNA samples from tumor, nontumor lung or frozen PBMC were sequenced. The data stem from a study of spatial heterogeneity in lung cancer. Whole-study context: The 72 donors had untreated early-stage non-small cell lung cancer. There were consistently more beta-chain sequences detected than alpha-chain sequences.

V usage is TRBV5-1 and J usage is TRBJ2-3; D might be TRBD2 (7 bases). Specimen: PBMCs, collected at follow-up. The source is a male donor with early-stage non-small cell lung cancer. This CDR3 reads CASSLMGGPADTQYF. In nucleotides, the CDR3 is TGCGCCAGCAGCTTGATGGGGGGGCCGGCAGATACGCAGTATTTT.